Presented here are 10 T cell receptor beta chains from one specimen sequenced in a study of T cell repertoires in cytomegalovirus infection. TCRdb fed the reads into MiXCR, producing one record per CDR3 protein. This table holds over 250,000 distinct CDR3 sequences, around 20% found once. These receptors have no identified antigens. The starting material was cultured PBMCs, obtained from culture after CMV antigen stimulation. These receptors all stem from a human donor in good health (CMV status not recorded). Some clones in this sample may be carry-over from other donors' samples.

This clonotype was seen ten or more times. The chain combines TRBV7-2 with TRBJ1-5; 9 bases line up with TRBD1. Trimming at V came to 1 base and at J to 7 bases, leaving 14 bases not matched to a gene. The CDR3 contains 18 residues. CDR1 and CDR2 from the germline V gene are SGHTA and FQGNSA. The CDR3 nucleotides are TGTGCCAGCAGCTTAGTCGCTTCGTGGACAGGGGTTCGGCAGCCCCAGCATTTT. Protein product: CASSLVASWTGVRQPQHF.

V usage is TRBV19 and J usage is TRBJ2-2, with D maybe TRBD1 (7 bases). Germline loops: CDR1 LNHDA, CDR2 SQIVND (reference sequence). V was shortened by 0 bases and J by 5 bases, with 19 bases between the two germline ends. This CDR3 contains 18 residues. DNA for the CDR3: TGTGCCAGTAGTATAGATTCAGGGGGGCGCGTCGGTACCGGGGAGCTGTTTTTT. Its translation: CASSIDSGGRVGTGELFF.

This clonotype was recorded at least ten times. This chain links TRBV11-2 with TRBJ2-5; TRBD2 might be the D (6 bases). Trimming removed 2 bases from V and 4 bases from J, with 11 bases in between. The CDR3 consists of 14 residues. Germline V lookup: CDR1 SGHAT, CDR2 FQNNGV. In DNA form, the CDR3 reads TGTGCCAGCAGCTTAATGGAGGGGCTAGAGACCCAGTACTTC. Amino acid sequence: CASSLMEGLETQYF. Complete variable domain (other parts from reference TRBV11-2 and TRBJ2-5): EAGVAQSPRYKIIEKRQSVAFWCNPISGHATLYWYQQILGQGPKLLIQFQNNGVVDDSQLPKDRFSAERLKGVDSTLKIQPAKLEDSAVYLCASSLMEGLETQYFGPGTRLLVL.

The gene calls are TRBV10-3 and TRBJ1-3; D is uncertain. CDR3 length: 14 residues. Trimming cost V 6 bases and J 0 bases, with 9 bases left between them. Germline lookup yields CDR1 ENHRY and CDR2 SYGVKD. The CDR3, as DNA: TGTGCCATCAGGGACGGGAGCTCTGGAAACACCATATATTTT. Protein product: CAIRDGSSGNTIYF.

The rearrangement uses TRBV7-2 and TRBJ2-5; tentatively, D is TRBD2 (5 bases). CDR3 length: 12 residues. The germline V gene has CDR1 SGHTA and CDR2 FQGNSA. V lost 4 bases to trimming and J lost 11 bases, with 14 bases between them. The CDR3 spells CASSSYGSRQYF. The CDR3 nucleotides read TGTGCCAGCAGCTCATATGGGAGCCGTCAGTACTTC.

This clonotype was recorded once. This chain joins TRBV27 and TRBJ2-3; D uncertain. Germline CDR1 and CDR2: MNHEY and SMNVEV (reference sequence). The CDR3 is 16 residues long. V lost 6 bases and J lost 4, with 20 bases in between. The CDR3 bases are TGTGCCAGCAGCCCCGATCGGGCAGGTTTTTCAGATACGCAGTATTTT. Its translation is CASSPDRAGFSDTQYF.

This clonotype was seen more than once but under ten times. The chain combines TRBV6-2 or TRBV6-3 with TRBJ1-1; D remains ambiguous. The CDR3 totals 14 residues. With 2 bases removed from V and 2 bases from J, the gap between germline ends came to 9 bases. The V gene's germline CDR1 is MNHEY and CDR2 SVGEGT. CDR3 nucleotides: TGTGCCAGCAGTTACAGGCAGTTCAACACTGAAGCTTTCTTT. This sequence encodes CASSYRQFNTEAFF.

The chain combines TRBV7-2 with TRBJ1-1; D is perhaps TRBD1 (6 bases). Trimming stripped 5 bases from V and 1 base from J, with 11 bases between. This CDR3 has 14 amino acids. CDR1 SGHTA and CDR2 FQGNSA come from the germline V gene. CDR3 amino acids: CASSLDRRNTEAFF. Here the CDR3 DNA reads TGTGCCAGCAGCCTTGACAGGAGGAACACTGAAGCTTTCTTT.

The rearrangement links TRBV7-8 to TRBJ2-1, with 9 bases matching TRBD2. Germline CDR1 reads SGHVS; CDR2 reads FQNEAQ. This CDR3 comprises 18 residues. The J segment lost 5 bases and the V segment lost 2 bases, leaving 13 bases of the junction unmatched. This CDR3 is CASSLLAGNPSFNNEQFF. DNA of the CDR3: TGTGCCAGCAGCTTACTAGCGGGAAACCCCAGTTTTAACAATGAGCAGTTCTTC. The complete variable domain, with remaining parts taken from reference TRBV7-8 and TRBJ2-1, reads GAGVSQSPRYKVAKRGQDVALRCDPISGHVSLFWYQQALGQGPEFLTYFQNEAQLDKSGLPSDRFFAERPEGSVSTLKIQRTQQEDSAVYLCASSLLAGNPSFNNEQFFGPGTRLTVL.

The CDR3 DNA sequence: TGCAGTGCTGAGGACAGGGGATCCTCCTACGAGCAGTACTTC. Translating it yields CSAEDRGSSYEQYF. The chain uses TRBV20-1 and TRBJ2-7; TRBD1 matches at 9 bases. With 5 bases clipped from V and 0 bases from J, the junction kept 5 bases outside the gene matches. CDR1 DFQATT and CDR2 SNEGSKA come from the germline V gene (reference sequence). The CDR3 has 14 residues.